This T cell receptor (beta chain) was obtained from a study of CD8 T cells in Susac syndrome. Sequencing of TCR beta, carried out with a high-throughput approach, was applied to CD8+ and CD4+ T cells from the blood. The healthy controls were matched to patients by age and sex. The CDR3 is 14 residues long. Germline trimming cut 4 bases from V and 6 bases from J; bases unmatched to any gene: 4. Per the germline V gene, CDR1 is LGHDT and CDR2 is YNNKEL (reference sequence). cDNA came from roughly 0.53 to 1 ug RNA primed by random hexamers. The amplification used immunoSEQ multiplex PCR on TCR beta CDR3; it spanned 54 Vbeta and 13 Jbeta. TCRdb re-analysed the immunoSEQ multiplex PCR reads in MiXCR, keeping a single row per CDR3 protein. The table includes under 200,000 distinct CDR3 sequences, 90% to 95% detected once.

The chain carries TRBV3-1 and TRBJ1-1, with 11 bases aligning to TRBD1. Material: CD4+ T cells from PBMCs. The origin of this receptor is a human donor in good health. The CDR3 nucleotides are TGTGCCAGCAGCCCCGGGACAGGGGGTGCTGAAGCTTTCTTT. Residues: CASSPGTGGAEAFF.